This T cell receptor (beta chain) stems from a study of T cells after yellow fever vaccination (dated by TCRdb to the late 2010s). Background for the entire study: Libraries from fractions with low cell numbers were prepared with the SMART-Seq v4 Ultra Low Input RNA kit. Blood samples were taken at several timepoints before and after primary and secondary immunization, and bulk PBMC replicates and cell subsets were isolated. Bulk TCR alpha and beta repertoires were sequenced longitudinally to track T-cell clones before and after primary and booster YFV17D yellow fever vaccination. Two healthy male donors, one aged 18 to 29 and one aged 30 to 40 years, were included in the cohort.

Synthesis of TCR cDNA relied on 5'RACE template switching, a step that introduced a universal primer site along with unique molecular identifiers. cDNA synthesis was primed from both the TCR alpha and TCR beta constant segments. Libraries were amplified in two PCR steps, with sample barcodes and sequencing adapters added in the second step. Sequencing of libraries was performed on Illumina HiSeq 2500 (2x100 bp) or NovaSeq (2x150 bp). The authors' pipeline ran thus. Reads were demultiplexed and collapsed into UMI consensus sequences with MIGEC, and V(D)J alignment was performed with MiXCR. Using edgeR on replicate PBMC samples, clonotypes were called vaccine-responding if FDR was below 0.01 and the log2 fold change was above 5 up to day 15. Each bulk clonotype received a CD4 or CD8 identity based on whether the sequenced CD4 or CD8 repertoire contained that clonotype at higher abundance. TCRdb passed the public sequencing reads through fastp at Q25 and MiXCR, retaining productive beta sequences. Merged by CDR3 protein, the rows form single entries marked with the most common genes and DNA. It is TCRdb's table, rather than the study itself, that gives the V and J calls and clone size. Counted in this sample were nearly 550,000 distinct CDR3 sequences; 15% to 20% of them appeared once. Roughly 13% of the sample rests with the top ten.

In the paper's terms, the treatment or condition label means: live attenuated yellow fever vaccine strain. At each blood-draw timepoint, two biological replicates of bulk PBMCs were collected. PBMCs were isolated from peripheral blood using a standard Ficoll-Paque protocol. RNA was extracted with TriZol from bulk PBMCs, CD4 and CD8 fractions, and dextramer-positive and dextramer-negative fractions. Here is what the overall study found, with its caveats: Computational filtering was required because FACS-sorted repertoires could contain abundant contaminating clonotypes from the bulk population. After the booster, most clones that had expanded after primary vaccination were detected again (around 97% of CD4 and around nine tenths of CD8), suggesting broad maintenance of memory. A small fraction of clonotypes showed up in both the CD4 and CD8 compartments, probably as a result of convergent recombination. Compared with the primary T-cell response, the secondary T-cell response was faster but weaker, reaching its peak on day 5 rather than on day 15. Because only two donors were included in the study, the extent to which the findings can be generalized is limited.

Reading the germline V gene (reference sequence) gives CDR1 GTSNPN and CDR2 SVGIG. The CDR3, cysteine through phenylalanine, is 13 amino acids long. The retained sequence is limited to the CDR3, 39 bases, with the frame set at the first base. Relative to germline, V is 4 bases shorter and J is 5 bases shorter, with 15 bases between their ends. On this clonotype: Its antigen remains unidentified. No qualities accompany the bases; no much larger clone lies one base away.

Recombination joined TRBV30 with TRBJ2-7; the D segment cannot be called with confidence. This sample comprised PBMCs, obtained 15 days after the yellow fever booster vaccination. This receptor was obtained from a man younger than 40 who received the YFV17D yellow fever vaccine. The DNA sequence is TGTGCCTGGATTACACCCATTCCCCACGAGCAGTACTTC. Translation gives CAWITPIPHEQYF.